Described below is a single T cell receptor (beta chain) sequence and its context. The data belong to a study of blood T cell repertoires in COVID-19. Study overall: COVID-19 samples, acute and convalescent, were from the United States, Italy and Spain. T cells, B-cell-depleted T cells, or PBMCs provided the cDNA or gDNA that served as material.

Authors' processing steps: Cell counts per sample came from amplifying reference gene primers. Produced via immunoSEQ multiplex PCR; TCRdb's table is partial and in-frame only. V, J and clone size reflect that table, while D and trimming were determined from the DNA. The sample consists of hundreds of thousands of clones, 70% to 85% of them appearing once. CDR1 SNHLY and CDR2 FYNNEI come from the germline V gene. Trimming removed 7 bases from V and 1 base from J, with 5 bases in between. The CDR3 has 11 residues. The sample consisted of peripheral blood. The rearrangement links TRBV2 to TRBJ2-7; D unresolved. This TCR derives from a woman over 75 with acute or convalescent COVID-19. CDR3 sequence: CASTFSYEQYF. For the CDR3, the DNA is TGTGCCAGCACCTTTTCCTACGAGCAGTACTTC.